This paragraph covers one TCR beta chain sequence. The germline V gene has CDR1 MNHEY and CDR2 SMNVEV (reference sequence). There are 15 residues in the CDR3. V shed 5 bases and J shed 1 base, with 9 bases lying between them. This was a deep-level run. Assay used: immunoSEQ multiplex PCR; TCRdb lists only in-frame clones, some missing. The sample lists roughly 1,100,000 clones, about 75% occurring once. The data stem from a study of shared clonotypes between healthy human individuals. Sequencing used memory CD4+ T cells sorted from blood. Subset: CD45RA-negative fraction. The sequence was collected from a young man in good health. The chain is built from TRBV27 and TRBJ2-6; D gene uncertain. CDR3 sequence (DNA): TGTGCCAGCAGTCCCTTAGGGTCTGGGGCCAACGTCCTGACTTTC. Translated: CASSPLGSGANVLTF. Full variable domain (outside the CDR3, taken from reference TRBV27 and TRBJ2-6): EAQVTQNPRYLITVTGKKLTVTCSQNMNHEYMSWYRQDPGLGLRQIYYSMNVEVTDKGDVPEGYKVSRKEKRNFPLILESPSPNQTSLYFCASSPLGSGANVLTFGAGSRLTVL.